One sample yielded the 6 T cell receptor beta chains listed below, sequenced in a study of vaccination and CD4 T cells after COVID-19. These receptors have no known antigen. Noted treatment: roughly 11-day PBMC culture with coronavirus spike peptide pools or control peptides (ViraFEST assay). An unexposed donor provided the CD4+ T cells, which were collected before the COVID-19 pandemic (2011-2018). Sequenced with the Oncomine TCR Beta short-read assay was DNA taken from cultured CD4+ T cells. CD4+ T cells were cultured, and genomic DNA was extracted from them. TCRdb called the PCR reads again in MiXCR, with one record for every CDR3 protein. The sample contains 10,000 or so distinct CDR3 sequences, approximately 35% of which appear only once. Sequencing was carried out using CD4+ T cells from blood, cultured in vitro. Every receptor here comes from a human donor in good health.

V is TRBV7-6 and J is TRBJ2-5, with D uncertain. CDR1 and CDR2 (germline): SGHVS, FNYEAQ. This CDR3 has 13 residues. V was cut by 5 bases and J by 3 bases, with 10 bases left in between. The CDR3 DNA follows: TGTGCCAGCAGCCTTAACGAAGAAGAGACCCAGTACTTC. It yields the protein CASSLNEEETQYF.

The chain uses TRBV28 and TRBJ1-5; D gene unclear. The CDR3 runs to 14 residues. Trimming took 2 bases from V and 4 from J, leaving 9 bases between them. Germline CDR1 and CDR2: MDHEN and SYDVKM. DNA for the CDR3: TGTGCCAGCAGTTTAATGTCCAGGAATCAGCCCCAGCATTTT. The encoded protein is CASSLMSRNQPQHF. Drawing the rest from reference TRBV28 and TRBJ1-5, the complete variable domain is DVKVTQSSRYLVKRTGEKVFLECVQDMDHENMFWYRQDPGLGLRLIYFSYDVKMKEKGDIPEGYSVSREKKERFSLILESASTNQTSMYLCASSLMSRNQPQHFGDGTRLSIL.

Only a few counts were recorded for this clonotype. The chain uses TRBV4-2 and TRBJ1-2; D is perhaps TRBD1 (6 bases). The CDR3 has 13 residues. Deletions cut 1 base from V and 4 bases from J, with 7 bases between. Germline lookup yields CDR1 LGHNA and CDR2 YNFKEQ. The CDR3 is CASSQARGYGYTF. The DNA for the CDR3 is TGTGCCAGCAGCCAAGCCAGGGGCTATGGCTACACCTTC.

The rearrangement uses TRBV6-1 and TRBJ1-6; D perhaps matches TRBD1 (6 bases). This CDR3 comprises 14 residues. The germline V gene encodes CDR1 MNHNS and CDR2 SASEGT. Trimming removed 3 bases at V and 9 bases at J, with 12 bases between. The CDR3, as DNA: TGTGCCAGCAGTGATGTGGGGGGGCGTTCACCCCTCCACTTT. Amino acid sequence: CASSDVGGRSPLHF.

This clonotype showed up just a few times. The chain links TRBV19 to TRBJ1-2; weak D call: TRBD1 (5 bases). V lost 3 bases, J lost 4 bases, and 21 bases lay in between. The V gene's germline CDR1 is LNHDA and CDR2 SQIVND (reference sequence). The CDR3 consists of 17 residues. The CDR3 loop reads CASSILPSGIGGYGYTF. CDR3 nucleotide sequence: TGTGCCAGTAGTATTCTCCCATCGGGGATCGGGGGCTATGGCTACACCTTC.

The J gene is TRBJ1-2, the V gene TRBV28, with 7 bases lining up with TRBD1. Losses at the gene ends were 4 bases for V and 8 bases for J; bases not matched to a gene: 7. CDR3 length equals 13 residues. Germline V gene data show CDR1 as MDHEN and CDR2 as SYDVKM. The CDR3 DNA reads TGTGCCAGCAGTTCCCGGGACAGAGGGGGCTACACCTTC. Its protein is CASSSRDRGGYTF.